The rows below give T cell receptor beta chains drawn from one sample of a study of T-cell reconstitution after alpha-beta-depleted transplantation in children. MiXCR, applied by TCRdb to the PCR reads, yields one record per CDR3 protein. Of some 200,000 distinct CDR3 sequences detected, roughly 7.1% appear once; the ten largest clones hold roughly 6%. This material consisted of PBMCs, taken before TCRalphabeta/CD19-depleted stem cell transplant. These receptors all come from a boy younger than 10 with acute lymphoblastic leukemia, due to receive a stem cell transplant. Each CDR3 is given with its conserved first and last residue. Fields, in order: clone size, CDR3 length, D gene, J gene, V gene, CDR3 DNA, CDR3 protein. A D gene is named only where the DNA matches it firmly. Only part of the rows carry a size: once, few, many, or a class if the clone is expanded.

abundance: many; len: 14; d_gene: .; j_gene: TRBJ2-3; v_gene: TRBV10-3; CDR3nt: TGTGCCACACTTAAGGGGGGGGCAGCAGATACGCAGTATTTT; CDR3aa: CATLKGGAADTQYF
abundance: .; len: 15; d_gene: TRBD1; j_gene: TRBJ2-7; v_gene: TRBV7-8; CDR3nt: TGTGCCAGCAGCTTCGGTGAGGGGGCTGGTTACGAGCAGTACTTC; CDR3aa: CASSFGEGAGYEQYF
abundance: many; len: 16; d_gene: TRBD2; j_gene: TRBJ2-5; v_gene: TRBV9; CDR3nt: TGTGCCAGCAGCGTAGGATCTGGCGGGGGGTTGGAGACCCAGTACTTC; CDR3aa: CASSVGSGGGLETQYF
abundance: .; len: 13; d_gene: .; j_gene: TRBJ2-5; v_gene: TRBV5-4; CDR3nt: TGTGCCAGCAGCCCGGACTGGCAAGAGACCCAGTACTTC; CDR3aa: CASSPDWQETQYF
abundance: many; len: 14; d_gene: .; j_gene: TRBJ2-1; v_gene: TRBV4-3; CDR3nt: TGCGCCAGCAGCGAGTTCGGGACGACGCATGAGCAGTTCTTC; CDR3aa: CASSEFGTTHEQFF
abundance: many; len: 11; d_gene: .; j_gene: TRBJ1-5; v_gene: TRBV20-1; CDR3nt: TGCAGTATAAAGAGGGACCAGCCCCAGCATTTT; CDR3aa: CSIKRDQPQHF
abundance: .; len: 16; d_gene: .; j_gene: TRBJ2-2; v_gene: TRBV3-1; CDR3nt: TGTGCCAGCAGCCAGCGCAGGGCCCCACACACCGGGGAGCTGTTTTTT; CDR3aa: CASSQRRAPHTGELFF
abundance: many; len: 12; d_gene: .; j_gene: TRBJ1-4; v_gene: TRBV28; CDR3nt: TGTGCCAGCAGTTTATTGGACCGCGATCTGTTTTTT; CDR3aa: CASSLLDRDLFF
abundance: few; len: 15; d_gene: TRBD2; j_gene: TRBJ2-3; v_gene: TRBV5-1; CDR3nt: TGCGCCAGCAGAAACCTAGCGGGAGGGCCTGATACGCAGTATTTT; CDR3aa: CASRNLAGGPDTQYF
abundance: few; len: 15; d_gene: .; j_gene: TRBJ2-1; v_gene: TRBV7-8; CDR3nt: TGTGCCAGCAGCTTTTGGCAGGAGACCTACAATGAGCAGTTCTTC; CDR3aa: CASSFWQETYNEQFF
abundance: many; len: 16; d_gene: .; j_gene: TRBJ2-1; v_gene: TRBV9; CDR3nt: TGTGCCAGCAGCGTAGCTACCCAGGTTCCGTACAATGAGCAGTTCTTC; CDR3aa: CASSVATQVPYNEQFF
abundance: .; len: 14; d_gene: TRBD2; j_gene: TRBJ2-1; v_gene: TRBV20-1; CDR3nt: TGCAGTGCGGTTAGCGGGGGGGCCGCGGGTGAGCAGTTCTTC; CDR3aa: CSAVSGGAAGEQFF
abundance: .; len: 13; d_gene: TRBD2; j_gene: TRBJ2-7; v_gene: TRBV12-3/TRBV12-4; CDR3nt: TGTGCCAGCAGTGCGGGACTAGACTTGGCGCAGTACTTC; CDR3aa: CASSAGLDLAQYF
abundance: many; len: 16; d_gene: TRBD2; j_gene: TRBJ2-7; v_gene: TRBV5-4; CDR3nt: TGTGCCAGCAGCTTGGGGTTCGGTACTAGCGGCTACGAGCAGTACTTC; CDR3aa: CASSLGFGTSGYEQYF
abundance: .; len: 16; d_gene: TRBD2; j_gene: TRBJ2-1; v_gene: TRBV24-1; CDR3nt: TGTGCCACCAGTAAGGGACTAGCGGGAGTCTACAATGAGCAGTTCTTC; CDR3aa: CATSKGLAGVYNEQFF
abundance: many; len: 17; d_gene: TRBD2; j_gene: TRBJ2-1; v_gene: TRBV5-5; CDR3nt: TGTGCCAGCAGCTTCGGGACTAGCGGGGGATTATACAATGAGCAGTTCTTC; CDR3aa: CASSFGTSGGLYNEQFF
abundance: many; len: 11; d_gene: .; j_gene: TRBJ2-1; v_gene: TRBV20-1; CDR3nt: TGCAGTGCCCCGACTCACAATGAGCAGTTCTTC; CDR3aa: CSAPTHNEQFF
abundance: .; len: 17; d_gene: TRBD2; j_gene: TRBJ2-3; v_gene: TRBV4-2; CDR3nt: TGTGCCAGCTCGACCGGGACTAGACCTCGGGACACAGATACGCAGTATTTT; CDR3aa: CASSTGTRPRDTDTQYF
abundance: many; len: 14; d_gene: TRBD2; j_gene: TRBJ2-3; v_gene: TRBV20-1; CDR3nt: TGCAGTGCTATTACGGGGGGGCCGACAGATACGCAGTATTTT; CDR3aa: CSAITGGPTDTQYF
abundance: many; len: 11; d_gene: .; j_gene: TRBJ1-2; v_gene: TRBV20-1; CDR3nt: TGCAGTGCTAGAGATGAACAGGGCTACACCTTC; CDR3aa: CSARDEQGYTF
abundance: many; len: 13; d_gene: .; j_gene: TRBJ2-5; v_gene: TRBV10-3; CDR3nt: TGTGCCATCAGTGATCCTAGCCAAGAGACCCAGTACTTC; CDR3aa: CAISDPSQETQYF
abundance: many; len: 15; d_gene: .; j_gene: TRBJ2-6; v_gene: TRBV12-3/TRBV12-4; CDR3nt: TGTGCCAGCAGTTTTGTCAGCTCTGGGGCCAACGTCCTGACTTTC; CDR3aa: CASSFVSSGANVLTF
abundance: once; len: 14; d_gene: .; j_gene: TRBJ1-2; v_gene: TRBV5-1; CDR3nt: TGCGCCAGCGGAGGAGGAGGGCGAAACTATGGCTACACCTTC; CDR3aa: CASGGGGRNYGYTF
abundance: few; len: 16; d_gene: TRBD2; j_gene: TRBJ2-4; v_gene: TRBV7-9; CDR3nt: TGTGCCAGCAGCGCACGACTAGCGGGGGCCAGAAACATTCAGTACTTC; CDR3aa: CASSARLAGARNIQYF
abundance: many; len: 15; d_gene: .; j_gene: TRBJ1-2; v_gene: TRBV6-1; CDR3nt: TGTGCCAGCAGCCCGAAACAGGTAACGGGCTATGGCTACACCTTC; CDR3aa: CASSPKQVTGYGYTF
abundance: many; len: 13; d_gene: .; j_gene: TRBJ1-2; v_gene: TRBV5-6; CDR3nt: .; CDR3aa: CASSLNFGQGNTF
abundance: many; len: 13; d_gene: .; j_gene: TRBJ1-2; v_gene: TRBV10-3; CDR3nt: TGTGCCATCACCTCAGACCCTAGCTATGGCTACACCTTC; CDR3aa: CAITSDPSYGYTF
abundance: many; len: 16; d_gene: TRBD1; j_gene: TRBJ1-5; v_gene: TRBV12-3/TRBV12-4; CDR3nt: TGTGCCAGCAGTTTAAGACAGGGTCCCCTTGATCAGCCCCAGCATTTT; CDR3aa: CASSLRQGPLDQPQHF
abundance: many; len: 13; d_gene: TRBD2; j_gene: TRBJ2-1; v_gene: TRBV20-1; CDR3nt: TGCAGTGCTCAGTCCCGACTAGCCCCCAAGCAGTTCTTC; CDR3aa: CSAQSRLAPKQFF
abundance: .; len: 15; d_gene: .; j_gene: TRBJ2-5; v_gene: TRBV7-2; CDR3nt: TGTGCCAGCAGCTTACTACCTATGCCTCAAGAGACCCAGTACTTC; CDR3aa: CASSLLPMPQETQYF
abundance: many; len: 16; d_gene: TRBD1; j_gene: TRBJ2-7; v_gene: TRBV5-6; CDR3nt: TGTGCCAGCAGCTTAGGGGACAGGGAGCTTATATACGAGCAGTACTTC; CDR3aa: CASSLGDRELIYEQYF
abundance: many; len: 14; d_gene: .; j_gene: TRBJ1-1; v_gene: TRBV5-6; CDR3nt: TGTGCCAGCAGCTTGGCCGTCGGGGCCACTGAAGCTTTCTTT; CDR3aa: CASSLAVGATEAFF
abundance: many; len: 13; d_gene: .; j_gene: TRBJ1-6; v_gene: TRBV25-1; CDR3nt: TGTGCCAGCAGGTTAGGGGACGATTCACCCCTCCACTTT; CDR3aa: CASRLGDDSPLHF
abundance: many; len: 12; d_gene: .; j_gene: TRBJ2-1; v_gene: TRBV28; CDR3nt: TGTGCCAGCAGGACGGGAAGGGGGAGGCAGTTCTTC; CDR3aa: CASRTGRGRQFF
abundance: few; len: 17; d_gene: .; j_gene: TRBJ1-5; v_gene: TRBV29-1; CDR3nt: TGCAGCGTACCGGCAGTCACACGCAGGTATAGCAATCAGCCCCAGCATTTT; CDR3aa: CSVPAVTRRYSNQPQHF
abundance: few; len: 12; d_gene: TRBD2; j_gene: TRBJ2-1; v_gene: TRBV7-2; CDR3nt: TGTGCCAGCAGCTTAAGCGGGGCGGGGAAATTCTTC; CDR3aa: CASSLSGAGKFF
abundance: .; len: 13; d_gene: TRBD1; j_gene: TRBJ2-2; v_gene: TRBV30; CDR3nt: TGTGCCTGGAGTGATACAGGGGCCGGGGAGCTGTTTTTT; CDR3aa: CAWSDTGAGELFF
abundance: many; len: 17; d_gene: TRBD2; j_gene: TRBJ2-3; v_gene: TRBV7-8; CDR3nt: TGTGCCAGCAGCGGGGAGTTACTAGCGGGAGGGTCAGATACGCAGTATTTT; CDR3aa: CASSGELLAGGSDTQYF
abundance: many; len: 16; d_gene: .; j_gene: TRBJ2-3; v_gene: TRBV6-1; CDR3nt: TGTGCCAGCAGTGAGCGCGGAGTCCCACGCACAGATACGCAGTATTTT; CDR3aa: CASSERGVPRTDTQYF
abundance: many; len: 14; d_gene: TRBD1; j_gene: TRBJ2-2; v_gene: TRBV28; CDR3nt: TGTGCCAGCAGGGGACAGATGAACACCGGGGAGCTGTTTTTT; CDR3aa: CASRGQMNTGELFF